The sequence of this T cell receptor (beta chain) was determined in a study of T cells in severe cutaneous drug reactions. TCR subtype-specific primers in iRepertoire multiplex PCR prepared libraries for bulk and single-cell sequencing. Primers for V, D and J regions amplified bulk TCR beta libraries. TCRdb reanalyzed the multiplex PCR reads, giving one entry per CDR3 protein sequence and no DNA. This listing includes tens of thousands of distinct CDR3 sequences. Sequenced patients had Stevens-Johnson syndrome or toxic epidermal necrolysis caused by carbamazepine. Germline values: CDR1 SNHLY, CDR2 FYNNEI. The CDR3 sequence is 14 residues long.

This TCR was recovered from a human donor with toxic epidermal necrolysis, a severe cutaneous drug reaction. The gene calls are TRBV2 and TRBJ2-1. Sequences were obtained from PBMCs. The CDR3 sequence: CASTAGGPYNEQFF.